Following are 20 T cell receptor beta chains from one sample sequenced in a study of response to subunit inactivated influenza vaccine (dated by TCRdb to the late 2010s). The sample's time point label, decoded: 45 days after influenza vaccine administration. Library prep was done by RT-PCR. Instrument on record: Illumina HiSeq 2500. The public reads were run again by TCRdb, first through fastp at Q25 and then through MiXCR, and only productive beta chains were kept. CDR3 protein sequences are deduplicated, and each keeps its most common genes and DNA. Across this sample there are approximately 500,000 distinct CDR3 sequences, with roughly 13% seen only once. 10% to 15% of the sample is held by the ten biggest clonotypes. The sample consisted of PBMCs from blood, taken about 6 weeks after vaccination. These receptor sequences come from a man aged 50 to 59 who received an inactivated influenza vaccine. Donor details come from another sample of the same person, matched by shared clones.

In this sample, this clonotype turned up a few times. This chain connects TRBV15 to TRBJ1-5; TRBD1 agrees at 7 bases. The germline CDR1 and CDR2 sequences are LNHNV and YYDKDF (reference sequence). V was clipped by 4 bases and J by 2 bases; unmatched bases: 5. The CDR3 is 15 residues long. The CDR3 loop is CATSKGTEGNQPQHF. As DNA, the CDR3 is TGTGCCACCAGCAAAGGGACAGAGGGCAATCAGCCCCAGCATTTT.

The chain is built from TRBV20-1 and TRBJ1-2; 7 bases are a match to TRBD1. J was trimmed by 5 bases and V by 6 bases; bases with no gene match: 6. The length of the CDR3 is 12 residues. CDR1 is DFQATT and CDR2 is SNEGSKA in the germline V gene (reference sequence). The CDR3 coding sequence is TGCAGTGCAACGGACAGGATATATGGCTACACCTTC. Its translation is CSATDRIYGYTF.

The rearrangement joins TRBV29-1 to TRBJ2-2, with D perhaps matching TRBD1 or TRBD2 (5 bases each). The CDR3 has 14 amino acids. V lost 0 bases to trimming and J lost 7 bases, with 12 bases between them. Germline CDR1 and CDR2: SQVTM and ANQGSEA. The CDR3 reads CSVEDGLGGGELFF. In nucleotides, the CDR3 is TGCAGCGTTGAAGATGGACTTGGGGGCGGGGAGCTGTTTTTT.

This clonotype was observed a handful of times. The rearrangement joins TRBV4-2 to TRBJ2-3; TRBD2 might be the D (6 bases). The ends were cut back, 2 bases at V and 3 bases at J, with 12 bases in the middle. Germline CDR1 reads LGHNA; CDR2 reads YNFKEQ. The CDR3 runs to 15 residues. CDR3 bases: TGTGCCAGCAGCCAACCCCGGACTAATACAGATACGCAGTATTTT. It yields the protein CASSQPRTNTDTQYF.

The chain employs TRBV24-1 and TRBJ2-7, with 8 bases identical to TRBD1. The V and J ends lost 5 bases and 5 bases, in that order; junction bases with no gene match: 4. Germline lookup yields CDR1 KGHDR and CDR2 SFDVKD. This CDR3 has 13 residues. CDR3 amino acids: CATSARGLNEQYF. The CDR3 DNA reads TGTGCCACCAGTGCCAGGGGGCTGAACGAGCAGTACTTC.

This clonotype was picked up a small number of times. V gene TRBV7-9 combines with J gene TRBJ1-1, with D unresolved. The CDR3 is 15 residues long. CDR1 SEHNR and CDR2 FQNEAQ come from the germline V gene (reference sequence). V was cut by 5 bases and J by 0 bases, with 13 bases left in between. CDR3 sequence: CASSLGEPMNTEAFF. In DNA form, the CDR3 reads TGTGCCAGCAGCCTTGGGGAGCCCATGAACACTGAAGCTTTCTTT. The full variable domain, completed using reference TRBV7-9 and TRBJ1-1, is DTGVSQNPRHKITKRGQNVTFRCDPISEHNRLYWYRQTLGQGPEFLTYFQNEAQLEKSRLLSDRFSAERPKGSFSTLEIQRTEQGDSAMYLCASSLGEPMNTEAFFGQGTRLTVV.

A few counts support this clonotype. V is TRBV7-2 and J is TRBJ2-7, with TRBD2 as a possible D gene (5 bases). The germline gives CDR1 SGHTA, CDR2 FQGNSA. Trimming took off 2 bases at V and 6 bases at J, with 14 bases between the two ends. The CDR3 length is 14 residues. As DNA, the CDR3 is TGTGCCAGCAGCTTAATGGCCGACTACGGCGAGCAGTACTTC. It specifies CASSLMADYGEQYF.

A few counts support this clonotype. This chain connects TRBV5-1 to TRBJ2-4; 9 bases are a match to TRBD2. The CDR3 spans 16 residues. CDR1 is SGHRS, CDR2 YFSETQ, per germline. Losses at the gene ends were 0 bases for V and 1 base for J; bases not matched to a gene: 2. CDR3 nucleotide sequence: TGCGCCAGCAGCTTGGAGGCGGGGGGGGCCAAAAACATTCAGTACTTC. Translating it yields CASSLEAGGAKNIQYF. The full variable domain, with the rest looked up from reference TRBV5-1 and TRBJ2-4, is KAGVTQTPRYLIKTRGQQVTLSCSPISGHRSVSWYQQTPGQGLQFLFEYFSETQRNKGNFPGRFSGRQFSNSRSEMNVSTLELGDSALYLCASSLEAGGAKNIQYFGAGTRLSVL.

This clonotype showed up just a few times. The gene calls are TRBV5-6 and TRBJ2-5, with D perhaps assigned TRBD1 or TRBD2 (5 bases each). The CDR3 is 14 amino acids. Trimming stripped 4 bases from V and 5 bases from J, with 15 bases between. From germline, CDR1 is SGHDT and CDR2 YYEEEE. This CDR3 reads CASSNAGSSETQYF. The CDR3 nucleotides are TGTGCCAGCAGCAACGCAGGGAGTTCGGAGACCCAGTACTTC. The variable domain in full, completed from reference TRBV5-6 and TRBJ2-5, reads DAGVTQSPTHLIKTRGQQVTLRCSPKSGHDTVSWYQQALGQGPQFIFQYYEEEERQRGNFPDRFSGHQFPNYSSELNVNALLLGDSALYLCASSNAGSSETQYFGPGTRLLVL.

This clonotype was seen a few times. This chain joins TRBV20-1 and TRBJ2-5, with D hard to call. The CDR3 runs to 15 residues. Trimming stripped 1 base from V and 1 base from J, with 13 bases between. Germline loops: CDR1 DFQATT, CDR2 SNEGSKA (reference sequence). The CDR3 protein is CSARGTSAAQETQYF. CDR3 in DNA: TGCAGTGCTAGAGGGACCAGTGCAGCCCAAGAGACCCAGTACTTC.

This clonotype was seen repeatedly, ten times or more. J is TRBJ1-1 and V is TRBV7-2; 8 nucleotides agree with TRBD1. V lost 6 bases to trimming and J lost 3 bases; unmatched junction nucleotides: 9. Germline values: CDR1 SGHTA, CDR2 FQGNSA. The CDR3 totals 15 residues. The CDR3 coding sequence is TGTGCCAGCAGGGCTAGCCAGGGGGCGTACACTGAAGCTTTCTTT. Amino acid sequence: CASRASQGAYTEAFF.

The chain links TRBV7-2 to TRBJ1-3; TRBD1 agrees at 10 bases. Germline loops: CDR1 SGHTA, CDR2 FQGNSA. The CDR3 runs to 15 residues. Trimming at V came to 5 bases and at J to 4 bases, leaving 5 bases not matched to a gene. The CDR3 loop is CASSTRTGGGNTIYF. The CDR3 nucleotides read TGTGCCAGCAGCACCCGGACAGGGGGAGGAAACACCATATATTTT.

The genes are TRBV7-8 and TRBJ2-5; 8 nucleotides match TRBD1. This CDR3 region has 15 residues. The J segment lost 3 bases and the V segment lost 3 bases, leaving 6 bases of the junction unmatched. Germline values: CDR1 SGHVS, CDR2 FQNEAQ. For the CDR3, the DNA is TGTGCCAGCAGCTTGGGGCGGACAGGGAAAGAGACCCAGTACTTC. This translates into CASSLGRTGKETQYF.

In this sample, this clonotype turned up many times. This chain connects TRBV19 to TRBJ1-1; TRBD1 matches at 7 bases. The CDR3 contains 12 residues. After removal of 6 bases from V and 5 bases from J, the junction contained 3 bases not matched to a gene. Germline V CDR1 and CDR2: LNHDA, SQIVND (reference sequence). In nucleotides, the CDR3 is TGTGCCAGTAGCGGACAGGTTACTGAAGCTTTCTTT. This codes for CASSGQVTEAFF.

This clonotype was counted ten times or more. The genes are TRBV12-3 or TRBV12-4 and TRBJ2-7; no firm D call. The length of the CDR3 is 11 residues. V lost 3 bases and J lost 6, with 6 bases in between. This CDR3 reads CASSFTGEQYF. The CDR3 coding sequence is TGTGCCAGCAGTTTTACCGGCGAGCAGTACTTC.

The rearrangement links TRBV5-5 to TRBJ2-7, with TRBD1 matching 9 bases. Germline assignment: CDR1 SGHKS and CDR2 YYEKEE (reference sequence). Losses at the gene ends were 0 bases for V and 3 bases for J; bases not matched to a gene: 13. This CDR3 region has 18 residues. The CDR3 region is CASSLGTGDFLTRYEQYF. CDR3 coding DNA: TGTGCCAGCAGCTTGGGGACAGGGGACTTCCTGACCCGCTACGAGCAGTACTTC.

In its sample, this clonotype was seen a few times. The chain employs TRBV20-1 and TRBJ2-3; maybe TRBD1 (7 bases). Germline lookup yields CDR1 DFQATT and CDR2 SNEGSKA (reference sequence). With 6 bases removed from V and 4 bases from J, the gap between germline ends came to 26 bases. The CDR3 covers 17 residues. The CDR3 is CSAIHLQGGGRSDTQYF. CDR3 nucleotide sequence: TGCAGTGCCATACATCTCCAGGGGGGCGGAAGGTCAGATACGCAGTATTTT.

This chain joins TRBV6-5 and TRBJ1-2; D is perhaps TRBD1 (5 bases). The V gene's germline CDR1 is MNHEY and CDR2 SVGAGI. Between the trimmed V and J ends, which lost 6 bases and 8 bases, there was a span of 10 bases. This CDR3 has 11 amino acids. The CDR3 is CASRQGLGYTF. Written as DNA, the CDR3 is TGTGCCAGCAGGCAGGGTCTCGGCTACACCTTC.

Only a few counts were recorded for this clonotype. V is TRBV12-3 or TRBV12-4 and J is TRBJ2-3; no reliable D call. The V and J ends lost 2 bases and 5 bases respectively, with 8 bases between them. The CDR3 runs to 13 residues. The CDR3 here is CASSLLTEDTQYF. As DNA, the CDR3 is TGTGCCAGCAGTTTACTCACGGAAGATACGCAGTATTTT.

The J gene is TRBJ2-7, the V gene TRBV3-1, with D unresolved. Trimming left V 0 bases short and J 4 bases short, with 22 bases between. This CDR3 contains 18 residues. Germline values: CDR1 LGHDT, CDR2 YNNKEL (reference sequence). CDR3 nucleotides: TGTGCCAGCAGCCAAGAAGGATGGTCCCTACGGACCAGGTACGAGCAGTACTTC. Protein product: CASSQEGWSLRTRYEQYF.